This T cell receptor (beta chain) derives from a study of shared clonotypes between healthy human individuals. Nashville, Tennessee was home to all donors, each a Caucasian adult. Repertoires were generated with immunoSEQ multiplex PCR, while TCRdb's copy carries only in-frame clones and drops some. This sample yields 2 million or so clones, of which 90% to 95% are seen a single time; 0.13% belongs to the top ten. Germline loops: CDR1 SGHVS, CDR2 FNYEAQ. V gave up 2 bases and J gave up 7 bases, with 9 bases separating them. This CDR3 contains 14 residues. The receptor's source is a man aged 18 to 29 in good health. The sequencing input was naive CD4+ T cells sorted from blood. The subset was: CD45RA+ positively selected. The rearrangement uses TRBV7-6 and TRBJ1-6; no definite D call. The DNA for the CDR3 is TGTGCCAGCAGCTTACATGGAGCCAATTCACCCCTCCACTTT. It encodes CASSLHGANSPLHF.